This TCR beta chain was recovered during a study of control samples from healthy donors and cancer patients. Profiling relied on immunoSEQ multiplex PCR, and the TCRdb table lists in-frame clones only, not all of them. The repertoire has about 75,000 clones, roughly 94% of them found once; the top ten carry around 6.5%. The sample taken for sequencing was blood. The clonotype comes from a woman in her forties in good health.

The CDR3 sequence is CASSSRASVQETQYF. For the CDR3, the DNA is TGTGCCAGCAGCTCACGGGCCAGCGTCCAAGAGACCCAGTACTTC. The chain is built from TRBV5-8 and TRBJ2-5, with D unresolved. This CDR3 has 15 amino acids. Germline CDR1 and CDR2: SGHTS and YDEGEE. V lost 3 bases and J lost 1, with 13 bases in between.